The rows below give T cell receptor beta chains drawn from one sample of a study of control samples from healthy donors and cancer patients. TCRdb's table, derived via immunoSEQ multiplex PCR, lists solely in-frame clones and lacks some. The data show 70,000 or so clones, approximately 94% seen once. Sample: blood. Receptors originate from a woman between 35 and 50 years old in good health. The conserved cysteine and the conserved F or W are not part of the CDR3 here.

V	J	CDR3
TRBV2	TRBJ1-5	ASSAGQGTRQPQH
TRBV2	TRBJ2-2	ASRRLAVTGELF
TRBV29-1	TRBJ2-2	SVVGQGFTGELF
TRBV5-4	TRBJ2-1	ASSLAWGDNEQF
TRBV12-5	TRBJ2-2	ASGLVFLGGLGTGELF
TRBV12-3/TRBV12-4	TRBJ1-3	ASSWNRNTIY
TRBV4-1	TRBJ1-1	ASSQDQLDTEAF
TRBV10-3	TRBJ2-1	ATGGGYNEQF
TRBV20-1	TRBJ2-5	SASSGAASETQY
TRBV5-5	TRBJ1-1	ASSLRETGGLRTEAF
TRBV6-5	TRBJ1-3	ASPGSGNTIY
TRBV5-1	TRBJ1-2	ASSSTGLGGALGGYT
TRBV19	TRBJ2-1	ASSIPGRAADNEQF
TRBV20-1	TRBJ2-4	SASRAQGLGNIQY
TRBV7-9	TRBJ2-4	ASSRDGENIQY
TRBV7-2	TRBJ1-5	ASSYRGGSSNQPQH
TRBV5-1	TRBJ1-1	ASSPGQGMGAF
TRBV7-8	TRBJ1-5	ASSPTGFHQPQH
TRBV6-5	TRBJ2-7	ASSYSVLGQGYEQY
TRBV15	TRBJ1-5	ATSRDGRGDQPQH
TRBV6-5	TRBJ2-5	ASRDQETQY
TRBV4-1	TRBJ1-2	ASRPSGIYGYT
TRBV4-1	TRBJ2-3	ASSHGSGWLDTQY
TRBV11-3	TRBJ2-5	ASSLAEKETQY
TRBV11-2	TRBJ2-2	ASSPRTNTGELF
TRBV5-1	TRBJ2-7	ASSTGGDSYEQY
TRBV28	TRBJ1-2	ASSLGPRGGGYT
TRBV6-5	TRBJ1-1	ASSYAPGTGGTEAF
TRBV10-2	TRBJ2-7	ASANQGPSYEQY